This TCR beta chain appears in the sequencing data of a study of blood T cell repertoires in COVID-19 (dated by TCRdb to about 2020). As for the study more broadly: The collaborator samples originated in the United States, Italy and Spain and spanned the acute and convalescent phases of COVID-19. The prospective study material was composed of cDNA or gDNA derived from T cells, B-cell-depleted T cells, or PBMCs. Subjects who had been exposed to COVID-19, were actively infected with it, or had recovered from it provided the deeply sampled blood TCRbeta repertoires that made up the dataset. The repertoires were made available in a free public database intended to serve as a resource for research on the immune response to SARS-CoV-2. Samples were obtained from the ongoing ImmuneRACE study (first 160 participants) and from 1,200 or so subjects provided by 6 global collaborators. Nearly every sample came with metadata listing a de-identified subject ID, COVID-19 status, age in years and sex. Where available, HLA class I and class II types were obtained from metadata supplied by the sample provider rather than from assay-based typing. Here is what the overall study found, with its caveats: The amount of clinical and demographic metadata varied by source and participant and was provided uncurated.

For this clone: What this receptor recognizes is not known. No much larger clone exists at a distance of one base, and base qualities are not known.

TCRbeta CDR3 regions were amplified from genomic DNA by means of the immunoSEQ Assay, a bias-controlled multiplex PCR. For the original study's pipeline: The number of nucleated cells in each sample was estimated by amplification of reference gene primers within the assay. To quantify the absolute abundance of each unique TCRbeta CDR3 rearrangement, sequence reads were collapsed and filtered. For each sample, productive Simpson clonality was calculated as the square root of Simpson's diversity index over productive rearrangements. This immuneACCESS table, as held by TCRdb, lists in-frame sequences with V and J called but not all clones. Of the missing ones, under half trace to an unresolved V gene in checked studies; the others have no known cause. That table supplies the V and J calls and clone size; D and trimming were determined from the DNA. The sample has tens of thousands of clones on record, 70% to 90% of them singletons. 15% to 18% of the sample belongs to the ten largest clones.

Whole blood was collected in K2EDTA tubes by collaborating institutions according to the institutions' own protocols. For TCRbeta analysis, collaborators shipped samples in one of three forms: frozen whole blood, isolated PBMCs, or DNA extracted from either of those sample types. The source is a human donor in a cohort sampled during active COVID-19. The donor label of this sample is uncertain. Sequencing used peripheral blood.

The nucleotide sequence is given as TGTGCCAGCAGTTACGTTTCAGAACCCAATGAGCAGTTCTTC. Its product reads: CASSYVSEPNEQFF. The chain joins TRBV6-5 to TRBJ2-1; too little of a D gene remains to name it. The CDR3 sequence holds 14 residues, the cysteine and phenylalanine included. CDR3 DNA only is kept here, 42 bases in frame from base 1. CDR1 and CDR2 (MNHEY, SVGAGI) derive from the germline V gene. V was cut back by 2 bases and J by 6 bases, leaving a gap of 11 bases between them.